A single sample gave rise to the 19 T cell receptor beta chains below, sequenced in a study of response to subunit inactivated influenza vaccine. TCRdb re-called the RT-PCR reads through MiXCR, storing one row per CDR3 protein. The data hold about 570,000 distinct CDR3 sequences, with around 11% observed a single time. These same data were also listed under a study on T cells expressing NK-cell markers. From that study: Production of TCR beta cDNA relied on 5'RACE template switching with UMIs.

The sample consisted of PBMCs from blood, taken on the day of vaccination. The receptors originated from a man aged 50 to 60 who received an inactivated influenza vaccine.

This clonotype was observed a few times. The chain employs TRBV20-1 and TRBJ2-5; 9 nucleotides line up with TRBD1. In germline, CDR1 is DFQATT, CDR2 SNEGSKA (reference sequence). V lost 0 bases and J lost 4; bases outside the gene matches: 6. The CDR3 is 15 amino acids. CDR3: CSARDQDRGRETQYF. The CDR3 region has the DNA TGCAGTGCTAGAGATCAGGACAGGGGAAGAGAGACCCAGTACTTC.

This chain uses TRBV7-9 with TRBJ2-5; D uncertain. V was trimmed by 3 bases and J by 5 bases, leaving 16 bases between them. The germline V gene has CDR1 SEHNR and CDR2 FQNEAQ (reference sequence). CDR3 length equals 15 residues. The CDR3: CASSLQAYYSETQYF. DNA of the CDR3: TGTGCCAGCAGCTTGCAGGCGTACTACTCGGAGACCCAGTACTTC.

In its sample, this clonotype was seen a few times. The chain carries TRBV6-1 and TRBJ2-2, with 7 bases that match TRBD2. V lost 5 bases and J lost 6; bases outside the gene matches: 9. Germline-derived CDR1 and CDR2 are MNHNS and SASEGT. This CDR3 comprises 15 residues. The CDR3 nucleotides read TGTGCCAGCAGTCGCGGAACCGGACTAGCCGGGGAGCTGTTTTTT. Amino acids: CASSRGTGLAGELFF.

The chain couples TRBV5-1 to TRBJ2-5, with D perhaps TRBD2 (5 bases). CDR1 and CDR2 from the germline V gene are SGHRS and YFSETQ. The V end was cut by 6 bases, the J end by 0 bases, with 9 bases between. The CDR3 contains 13 residues. The CDR3 nucleotides read TGCGCCAGCACCTCGGGGTACCAAGAGACCCAGTACTTC. Amino acids: CASTSGYQETQYF.

This clonotype was seen many times. The chain recombines TRBV12-3 or TRBV12-4 with TRBJ2-4, with D possibly being TRBD1 or TRBD2 (6 bases each). The CDR3 is made up of 17 amino acids. The V and J ends lost 1 base and 1 base respectively, with 14 bases between them. The CDR3 coding sequence is TGTGCCAGCAGTTTAGTCGAGGGGGGCTTCGCCAAAAACATTCAGTACTTC. This encodes CASSLVEGGFAKNIQYF.

The sample holds a few counts of this clonotype. The chain is built from TRBV19 and TRBJ2-3; D might be TRBD2 (5 bases). Germline values: CDR1 LNHDA, CDR2 SQIVND (reference sequence). Trimming left V 3 bases short and J 9 bases short, with 16 bases between. The CDR3 has 14 residues. The CDR3 DNA reads TGTGCCAGTAGTATTTCCGGGATTAGCGAGACGCAGTATTTT. This sequence encodes CASSISGISETQYF. Filled out from reference TRBV19 and TRBJ2-3, the complete variable domain reads DGGITQSPKYLFRKEGQNVTLSCEQNLNHDAMYWYRQDPGQGLRLIYYSQIVNDFQKGDIAEGYSVSREKKESFPLTVTSAQKNPTAFYLCASSISGISETQYFGPGTRLTVL.

This chain joins TRBV5-1 and TRBJ2-3; 13 nucleotides align to TRBD2. The CDR3 runs 16 residues. Germline CDR1 SGHRS, CDR2 YFSETQ. Trimming took 4 bases from V and 3 from J; bases not matched to a gene: 5. DNA for the CDR3: TGCGCCAGCAGCATGGGACTAGCGGGGTTTACAGATACGCAGTATTTT. Amino acids: CASSMGLAGFTDTQYF. Supplemented by reference TRBV5-1 and TRBJ2-3, the full variable domain reads KAGVTQTPRYLIKTRGQQVTLSCSPISGHRSVSWYQQTPGQGLQFLFEYFSETQRNKGNFPGRFSGRQFSNSRSEMNVSTLELGDSALYLCASSMGLAGFTDTQYFGPGTRLTVL.

This chain connects TRBV7-6 to TRBJ2-3; TRBD1 matches 8 bases. V lost 1 base to trimming and J lost 5 bases; unmatched junction nucleotides: 11. CDR1 and CDR2 from the germline V gene are SGHVS and FNYEAQ. The CDR3 loop spans 17 amino acids. This chain's CDR3 is CASSLGPGGEVGDTQYF. In DNA, the CDR3 is TGTGCCAGCAGCTTAGGTCCAGGGGGCGAGGTAGGAGATACGCAGTATTTT.

The chain is built from TRBV24-1 and TRBJ2-7; TRBD1 matches at 8 bases. J gave up 6 bases and V 7 bases, and 4 bases lay outside the gene matches. CDR1 is KGHDR and CDR2 is SFDVKD in the germline V gene. The CDR3 has 12 amino acids. The CDR3 region has the DNA TGTGCCACCAGCGGACAGGGTCGCGAGCAGTACTTC. It codes for CATSGQGREQYF.

On this clonotype itself: Its ends do not fully match the called genes, so a read error is possible. The chain carries TRBV3-1 and TRBJ2-7, with D unresolved. The CDR3 sequence is 14 residues long. The germline V gene encodes CDR1 LGHDT and CDR2 YNNKEL (reference sequence). The CDR3 loop is CASRQGQRSYEQYF. CDR3 coding DNA: TGTGCCAGCAGACAAGGGCAGCGCTCCTACGAGCAGTACTTC.

The rearrangement uses TRBV7-2 and TRBJ2-7, with 7 bases fitting TRBD1. V gave up 5 bases and J gave up 2 bases; unmatched junction bases: 9. The CDR3 covers 15 residues. CDR1 is SGHTA, CDR2 FQGNSA, per germline. As DNA, the CDR3 is TGTGCCAGCAGCCGATTTCAGAGGGGGCCCTACGAGCAGTACTTC. It codes for CASSRFQRGPYEQYF. Full variable domain (missing parts from reference TRBV7-2 and TRBJ2-7): GAGVSQSPSNKVTEKGKDVELRCDPISGHTALYWYRQSLGQGLEFLIYFQGNSAPDKSGLPSDRFSAERTGGSVSTLTIQRTQQEDSAVYLCASSRFQRGPYEQYFGPGTRLTVT.

This clonotype was recorded at least ten times. The chain uses TRBV6-2 or TRBV6-3 and TRBJ2-1; D is possibly TRBD1 or TRBD2 (5 bases each). Germline V gene data show CDR1 as MNHEY and CDR2 as SVGEGT. CDR3 length: 15 residues. V lost 2 bases to trimming and J lost 1 base, with 9 bases between them. This CDR3 is CASSYEGWSYNEQFF. The CDR3, as DNA: TGTGCCAGCAGTTACGAGGGGTGGTCCTACAATGAGCAGTTCTTC.

The chain combines TRBV4-1 with TRBJ2-2; possibly TRBD2 for D (7 bases). V lost 1 base, J lost 6 bases, and 12 bases lay in between. The CDR3 runs to 15 residues. The germline V gene encodes CDR1 MGHRA and CDR2 YSYEKL. CDR3 in amino acids: CASSQGGLAAGELFF. The CDR3 nucleotides are TGCGCCAGCAGCCAAGGGGGGCTAGCGGCCGGGGAGCTGTTTTTT.

The genes are TRBV29-1 and TRBJ2-5; TRBD2 matches 7 bases. Trimming removed 4 bases from V and 4 bases from J; junction bases left unmatched: 6. CDR3 length: 13 residues. Germline CDR1 reads SQVTM; CDR2 reads ANQGSEA. The CDR3 sequence is CSVAGGSSETQYF. As DNA, the CDR3 is TGCAGCGTTGCAGGCGGGAGTTCAGAGACCCAGTACTTC.

The rearrangement joins TRBV10-3 to TRBJ2-7; TRBD1 agrees at 7 bases. CDR1 ENHRY and CDR2 SYGVKD come from the germline V gene. This CDR3 contains 14 residues. The junction had 4 bases not matched to a gene; V was cut back by 5 bases and J by 0 bases. CDR3 in DNA: TGTGCCATCAGTCCGACAGGGAACTCCTACGAGCAGTACTTC. This sequence encodes CAISPTGNSYEQYF.

This clonotype came up a few times. This sequence may be a read error, since a much larger clone differs from it by one base. The chain uses TRBV28 and TRBJ2-5, with unresolved D. The germline V and J ends were trimmed by 0 bases and 1 base, with 6 bases remaining between them. Germline lookup yields CDR1 MDHEN and CDR2 SYDVKM. CDR3 length: 14 amino acids. The CDR3 loop is CASSLWGPQETQYF. In DNA, the CDR3 is TGTGCCAGCAGTTTATGGGGCCCCCAAGAGACCCAGTACTTC.

Only a few counts were recorded for this clonotype. In DNA form, the CDR3 reads TGTGCCAGCAGTGAAGACAGGGGTGGAGGGGAGCTGTTTTTT. Translating gives CASSEDRGGGELFF. The rearrangement uses TRBV6-1 and TRBJ2-2, with 7 bases fitting TRBD1. The CDR3 covers 14 residues. CDR1 is MNHNS and CDR2 is SASEGT in the germline V gene. Trimming took 1 base from V and 8 from J; bases not matched to a gene: 4.

This clonotype was detected ten times or more. The V call is TRBV7-9, the J call TRBJ2-3; 8 nucleotides agree with TRBD2. This CDR3 contains 17 residues. Germline CDR1 and CDR2: SEHNR and FQNEAQ (reference sequence). With 1 base clipped from V and 4 bases from J, the junction kept 10 bases outside the gene matches. The CDR3 here is CASSLVVLAGTPDTQYF. Here the CDR3 DNA reads TGTGCCAGCAGCTTAGTTGTGTTAGCGGGGACCCCAGATACGCAGTATTTT.

This chain uses TRBV7-9 with TRBJ2-5, with 7 bases that match TRBD1. V gave up 3 bases and J gave up 4 bases; unmatched junction bases: 5. The CDR3 extends over 14 amino acids. Germline V gene data show CDR1 as SEHNR and CDR2 as FQNEAQ (reference sequence). This CDR3 reads CASSFVTGAETQYF. Written as DNA, the CDR3 is TGTGCCAGCAGCTTCGTCACAGGGGCAGAGACCCAGTACTTC.